This TCR beta chain was profiled in a study of T cell responses to AZD1222 COVID-19 vaccine. Whole-study context: Recipients boosted at about 4 weeks or about 12 weeks are pooled.

The CDR3 runs to 15 residues. Trimming left V 0 bases short and J 5 bases short, with 13 bases between. Per the germline V gene, CDR1 is LGHNA and CDR2 is YSLEER. Notes on this clone: Its target is unknown.

Overall study findings and caveats: There were vaccine-associated CD4 TCRs across spike, dominant at 160-218 and 743-854. Spike-specific TCR breadth and depth went up after people got two AZD1222 doses. Only a handful of individuals given AZD1222 were seropositive at baseline.

TCRdb's copy holds only in-frame clones and misses some; the assay was immunoSEQ multiplex PCR. The sample contains 150,000 or so clones, just over 90% of which appear only once. This material consisted of peripheral blood, taken on day 0 of AZD1222 vaccination. This clonotype was sampled from an adult in good health. V usage is TRBV4-3 and J usage is TRBJ2-5; no clear D. CDR3 sequence reads: CASSQERGFVETQYF. DNA of the CDR3: TGCGCCAGCAGCCAAGAACGTGGTTTTGTGGAGACCCAGTACTTC.